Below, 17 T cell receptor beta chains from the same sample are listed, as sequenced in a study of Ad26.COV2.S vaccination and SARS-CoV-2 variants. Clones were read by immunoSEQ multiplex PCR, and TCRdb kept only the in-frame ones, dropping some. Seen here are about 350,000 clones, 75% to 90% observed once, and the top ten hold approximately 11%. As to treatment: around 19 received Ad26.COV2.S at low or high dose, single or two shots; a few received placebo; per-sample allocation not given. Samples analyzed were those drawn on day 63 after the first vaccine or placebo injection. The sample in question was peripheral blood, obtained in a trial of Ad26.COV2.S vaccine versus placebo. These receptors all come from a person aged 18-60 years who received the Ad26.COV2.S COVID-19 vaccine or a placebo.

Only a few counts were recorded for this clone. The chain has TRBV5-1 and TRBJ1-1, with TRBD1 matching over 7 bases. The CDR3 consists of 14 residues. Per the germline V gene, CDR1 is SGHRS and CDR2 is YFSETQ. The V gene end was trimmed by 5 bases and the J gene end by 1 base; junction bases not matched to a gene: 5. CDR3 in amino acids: CASSSGQPNTEAFF. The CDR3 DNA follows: TGCGCCAGCAGTTCGGGACAGCCGAACACTGAAGCTTTCTTT.

The CDR3 sequence: CASSSTGTGQETQYF. CDR3 bases: TGTGCCAGCAGCTCGACCGGGACAGGACAAGAGACCCAGTACTTC. V usage is TRBV5-6 and J usage is TRBJ2-5; 8 bases map to TRBD1. Trimming took 3 bases from V and 2 from J; bases not matched to a gene: 6. Germline loops: CDR1 SGHDT, CDR2 YYEEEE. The CDR3 runs 15 residues.

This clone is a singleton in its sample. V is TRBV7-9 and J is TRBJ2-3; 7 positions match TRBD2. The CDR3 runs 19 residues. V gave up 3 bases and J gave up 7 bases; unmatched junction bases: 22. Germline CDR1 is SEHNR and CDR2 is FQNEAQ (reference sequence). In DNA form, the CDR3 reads TGTGCCAGCAGCTTCAGTCCCACAATGGGGGGGAATTCGAAAAATACGCAGTATTTT. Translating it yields CASSFSPTMGGNSKNTQYF.

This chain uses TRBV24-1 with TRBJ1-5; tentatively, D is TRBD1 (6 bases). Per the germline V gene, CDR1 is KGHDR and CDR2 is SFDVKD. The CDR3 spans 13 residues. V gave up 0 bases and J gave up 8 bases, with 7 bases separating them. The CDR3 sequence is CATSDLQGKPQHF. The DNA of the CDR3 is TGTGCCACCAGTGATTTGCAGGGGAAGCCCCAGCATTTT.

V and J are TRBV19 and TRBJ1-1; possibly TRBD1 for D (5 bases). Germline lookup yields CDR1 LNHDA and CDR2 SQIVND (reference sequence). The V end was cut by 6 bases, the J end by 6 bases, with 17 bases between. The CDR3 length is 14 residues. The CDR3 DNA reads TGTGCCAGTAGCTACGGTATGGGGGGTGCTGAAGCTTTCTTT. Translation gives CASSYGMGGAEAFF.

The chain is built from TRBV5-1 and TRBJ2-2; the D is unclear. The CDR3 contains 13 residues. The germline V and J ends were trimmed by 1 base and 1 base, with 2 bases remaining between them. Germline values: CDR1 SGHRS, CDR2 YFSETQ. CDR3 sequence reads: CASSLRNTGELFF. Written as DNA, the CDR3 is TGCGCCAGCAGCTTGCGGAACACCGGGGAGCTGTTTTTT.

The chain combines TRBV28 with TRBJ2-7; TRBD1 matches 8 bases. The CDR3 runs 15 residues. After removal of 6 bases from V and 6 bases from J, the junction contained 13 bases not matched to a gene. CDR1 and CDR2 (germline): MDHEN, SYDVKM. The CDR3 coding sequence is TGTGCCAGCAGGGACAGGGAAGGGGTGATGCTCGAGCAGTACTTC. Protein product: CASRDREGVMLEQYF.

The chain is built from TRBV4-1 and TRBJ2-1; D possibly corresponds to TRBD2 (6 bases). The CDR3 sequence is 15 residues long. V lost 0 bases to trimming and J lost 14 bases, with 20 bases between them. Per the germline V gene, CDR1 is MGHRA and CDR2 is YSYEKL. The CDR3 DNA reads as TGCGCCAGCAGCCAAGATAGGGGCCGACTAGACGAAGAGTTCTTC. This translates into CASSQDRGRLDEEFF.

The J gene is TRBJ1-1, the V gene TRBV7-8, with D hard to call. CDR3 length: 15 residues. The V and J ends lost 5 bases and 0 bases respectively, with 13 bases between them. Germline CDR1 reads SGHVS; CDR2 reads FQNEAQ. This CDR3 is CASSPDGYLNTEAFF. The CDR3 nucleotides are TGTGCCAGCAGCCCGGACGGGTACCTGAACACTGAAGCTTTCTTT. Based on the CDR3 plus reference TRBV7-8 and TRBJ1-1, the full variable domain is GAGVSQSPRYKVAKRGQDVALRCDPISGHVSLFWYQQALGQGPEFLTYFQNEAQLDKSGLPSDRFFAERPEGSVSTLKIQRTQQEDSAVYLCASSPDGYLNTEAFFGQGTRLTVV.

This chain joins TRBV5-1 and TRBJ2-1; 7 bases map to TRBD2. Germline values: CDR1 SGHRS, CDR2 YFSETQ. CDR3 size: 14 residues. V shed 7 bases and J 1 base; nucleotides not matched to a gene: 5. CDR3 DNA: TGCGCCAGCCACTCCGGGGGGTCCTACAATGAGCAGTTCTTC. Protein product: CASHSGGSYNEQFF.

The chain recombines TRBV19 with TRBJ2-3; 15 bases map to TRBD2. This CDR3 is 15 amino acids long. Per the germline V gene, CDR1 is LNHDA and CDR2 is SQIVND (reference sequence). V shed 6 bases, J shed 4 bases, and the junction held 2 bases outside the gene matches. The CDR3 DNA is TGTGCCAGTAGGGGACTAGCGGGAGGTCCAGATACGCAGTATTTT. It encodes CASRGLAGGPDTQYF.

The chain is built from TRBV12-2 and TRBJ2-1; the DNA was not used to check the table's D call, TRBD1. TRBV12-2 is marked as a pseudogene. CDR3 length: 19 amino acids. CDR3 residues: CASRLGGQGTRTQFNEQFF. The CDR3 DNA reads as TGTGCAAGTCGCTTGGGGGGACAGGGTACCCGTACCCAATTTAATGAGCAGTTCTTC.

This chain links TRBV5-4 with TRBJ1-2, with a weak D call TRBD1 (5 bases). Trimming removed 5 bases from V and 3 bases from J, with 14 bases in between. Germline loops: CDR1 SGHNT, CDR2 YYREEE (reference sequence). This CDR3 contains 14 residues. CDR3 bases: TGTGCCAGCAGTGGCGGAGGGGCGGACTATGGCTACACCTTC. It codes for CASSGGGADYGYTF.

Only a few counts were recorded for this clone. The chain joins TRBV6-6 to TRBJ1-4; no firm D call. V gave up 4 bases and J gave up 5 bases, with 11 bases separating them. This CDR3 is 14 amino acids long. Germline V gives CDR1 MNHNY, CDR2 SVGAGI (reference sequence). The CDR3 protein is CASSSDLGNEKLFF. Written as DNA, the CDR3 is TGTGCCAGCAGTTCGGACCTTGGAAATGAAAAACTGTTTTTT.

Written as DNA, the CDR3 is TGCAGCGTCGAACGGGGAACTGGAAACACCATATATTTT. Translation: CSVERGTGNTIYF. The rearrangement uses TRBV29-1 and TRBJ1-3; unclear D gene. The CDR3 runs 13 residues. Germline V gives CDR1 SQVTM, CDR2 ANQGSEA. V dropped 6 bases and J dropped 2 bases, with 11 bases sitting between them.

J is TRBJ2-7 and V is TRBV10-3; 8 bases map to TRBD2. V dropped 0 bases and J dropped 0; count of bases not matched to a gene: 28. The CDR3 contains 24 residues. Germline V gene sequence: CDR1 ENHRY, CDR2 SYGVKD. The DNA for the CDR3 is TGTGCCATCAGTGAGTCCAGGCTCCCATCTCTAAGAGTAGCGGGACGCACAATCTCCTACGAGCAGTACTTC. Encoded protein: CAISESRLPSLRVAGRTISYEQYF.

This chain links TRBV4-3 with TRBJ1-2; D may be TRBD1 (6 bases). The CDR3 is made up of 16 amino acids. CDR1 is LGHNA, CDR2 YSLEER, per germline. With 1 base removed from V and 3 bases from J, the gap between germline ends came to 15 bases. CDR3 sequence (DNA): TGCGCCAGCAGCCAAGGAGTGGGGGAGGGGGACTATGGCTACACCTTC. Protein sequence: CASSQGVGEGDYGYTF.